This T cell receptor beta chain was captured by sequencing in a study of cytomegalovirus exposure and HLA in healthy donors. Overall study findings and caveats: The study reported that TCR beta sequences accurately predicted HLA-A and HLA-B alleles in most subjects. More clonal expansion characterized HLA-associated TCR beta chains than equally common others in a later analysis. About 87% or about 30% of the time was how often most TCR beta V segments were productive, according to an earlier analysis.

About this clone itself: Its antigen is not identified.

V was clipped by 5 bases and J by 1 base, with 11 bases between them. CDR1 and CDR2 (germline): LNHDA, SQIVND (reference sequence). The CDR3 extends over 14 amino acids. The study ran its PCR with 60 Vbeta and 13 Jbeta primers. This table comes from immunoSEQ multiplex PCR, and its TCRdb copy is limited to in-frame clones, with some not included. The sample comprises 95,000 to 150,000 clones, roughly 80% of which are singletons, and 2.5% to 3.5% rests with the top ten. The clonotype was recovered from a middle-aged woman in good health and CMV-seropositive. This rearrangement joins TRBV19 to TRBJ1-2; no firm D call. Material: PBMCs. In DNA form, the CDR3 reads TGTGCCAGTAGTCACACCGGGATTAACTATGGCTACACCTTC. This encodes CASSHTGINYGYTF.